Listed below are T cell receptor beta chains from one sample, sequenced in a study of blood T cells in healthy people across ages. TCRdb analysed the 5' RACE reads with MiXCR anew, one entry per CDR3 protein. The table records 1.5 million to 2 million distinct CDR3 sequences, roughly 50% of them present only once. The sequencing sample was made of blood. Every receptor here comes from a woman in her forties in good health. CDR3s include the opening cysteine and the closing phenylalanine or tryptophan. The D gene is left open where the match is weak. Clone sizes are given selectively: once, few, many, or a class where the clone is expanded.

d_call	v_call	j_call	clone_size	cdr3_nt	cdr3_aa
NA	TRBV4-1	TRBJ1-5	once	TGCGCCAGCAGCCAAGATCAGGTCGGGGTACATCAGCCCCAGCATTTT	CASSQDQVGVHQPQHF
NA	TRBV28	TRBJ2-3	NA	TGTGCCGGCAGTTTATCCGCATATACGCAGTATTTT	CAGSLSAYTQYF
TRBD2	TRBV19	TRBJ2-7	few	TGTGCCAGTAGTACCGGGACTAGCACCATCGAGCAGTACTTC	CASSTGTSTIEQYF
NA	TRBV20-1	TRBJ2-1	NA	TGCAGTGCTGGCAAGGACTACTACAATGAGCAGTTCTTC	CSAGKDYYNEQFF
NA	TRBV6-4	TRBJ2-3	NA	TGTGAGGGGAGGTCCGGGTGGGATACGCAGTATTTT	CEGRSGWDTQYF
TRBD1	TRBV9	TRBJ2-7	NA	TGTGCCAGCAGCGTAGGGAGCAGGGGGTACGAGCAGTACTTC	CASSVGSRGYEQYF
NA	TRBV7-6	TRBJ2-1	once	TGTGCCAGCAGCTTAGAGAGTTGGGGTGAGCAGTTCTTC	CASSLESWGEQFF
TRBD2	TRBV29-1	TRBJ2-5	NA	TGCAGCGTTGAAGAGGGGAGGGCGCGGGTCGGGGAGACCCAGTACTTC	CSVEEGRARVGETQYF
TRBD2	TRBV14	TRBJ2-4	few	TGTGCCAGCAGCCAAGAGGGCGGGGGGGCCAAAAACATTCAGTACTTC	CASSQEGGGAKNIQYF
NA	TRBV14	TRBJ2-7	many	TGTGCCAGCAGCCAAGAGCCCTACGAGCAGTACTTC	CASSQEPYEQYF
TRBD1	TRBV6-1	TRBJ2-7	NA	TGTGCCAGCAGTGAAGAAGGACAGGGGAGAAACGAGCAGTACTTC	CASSEEGQGRNEQYF
NA	TRBV20-1	TRBJ1-2	NA	TGCAGTGCTAGAGATTTCCGGACCATTACTAACTATGGCTACACCTTC	CSARDFRTITNYGYTF
NA	TRBV3-1	TRBJ1-2	NA	TGTGCCAGCAGCCGAGTGACAGGCTCCTTTGGCTACACCTTC	CASSRVTGSFGYTF
TRBD1	TRBV12-3/TRBV12-4	TRBJ2-1	NA	TGTGCCAGCAGTGCTGACAGGGTAGGGAAGCAGTTCTTC	CASSADRVGKQFF
TRBD2	TRBV27	TRBJ2-1	NA	TGTGCCAGCAGTTCGGGACGAGCGGGGGACAATGAGCAGTTCTTC	CASSSGRAGDNEQFF
NA	TRBV9	TRBJ2-5	NA	TGTGCCAGCAGCGTAGCGGAGTGGTCCCAAGAGACCCAGTACTTC	CASSVAEWSQETQYF
NA	TRBV20-1	TRBJ2-4	NA	TGCAGTGCCCGGGGCTCAAAAAACATTCAGTACTTC	CSARGSKNIQYF
NA	TRBV7-2	TRBJ2-5	NA	TGTGCCAGCAGCGACGGGACGAGAAGATCCCAAGAGACCCAGTACTTC	CASSDGTRRSQETQYF
TRBD2	TRBV18	TRBJ2-3	NA	TGTGCCAGCTCACCTCTCGGGACTAGCGGGGGGACAGATACGCAGTATTTT	CASSPLGTSGGTDTQYF
TRBD1	TRBV20-1	TRBJ1-6	few	TGCAGTGCTAGGGCGACAGGGGGCAATTCACCCCTCCACTTT	CSARATGGNSPLHF
TRBD1	TRBV7-9	TRBJ2-5	NA	TGTGCCAGCAGCACTGCGACAGGGGGCGCGGAGACCCAGTACTTC	CASSTATGGAETQYF
NA	TRBV7-2	TRBJ1-6	NA	TGTGCCTGCAGCCCGCGATTAACTGCGGATAATTCACCCCTCCACTTT	CACSPRLTADNSPLHF
NA	TRBV7-2	TRBJ2-1	NA	TGTGCCAGCAGCTTACCAGGGCAGGTAGGGCAGTTCTTC	CASSLPGQVGQFF
NA	TRBV11-2	TRBJ2-5	NA	TGTGCCAGCAGCTTAGATGGGGGTAGCTACAATGGGCAGTACTTC	CASSLDGGSYNGQYF
NA	TRBV18	TRBJ2-1	once	TGTGCCAGCTCACCAGGGGCCGGGACAGAGCAGTTCTTC	CASSPGAGTEQFF
NA	TRBV29-1	TRBJ1-1	NA	TGCAGCGGCGCCCCTGGGACCGGGCGAGCTTTCTTT	CSGAPGTGRAFF
TRBD2	TRBV5-1	TRBJ2-1	NA	TGCGCCAGCAGCCTTATCGGGACTAGCGGGTCGGATGAGCAGTTCTTC	CASSLIGTSGSDEQFF
TRBD1	TRBV9	TRBJ1-4	NA	TGTGCCAGCAGCGGCCACAGGGGGAGTGAAAAACTGTTTTTT	CASSGHRGSEKLFF
NA	TRBV7-2	TRBJ1-2	NA	TGTGCCAGCAGCTTCGGGGAGGACTATGGCTACACCTTC	CASSFGEDYGYTF
TRBD1	TRBV10-3	TRBJ2-1	once	TGTGCCATCAGATCGACAGGGGGCCAAGAGACCCAGTTCTTC	CAIRSTGGQETQFF
NA	TRBV5-1	TRBJ2-7	NA	TGCGCCAGCAGCTTGATCGGGGGTTCCCACGAGCAGTACTTC	CASSLIGGSHEQYF
NA	TRBV11-2	TRBJ2-3	NA	TGTGCCAGCAGCTTAGGTGGCGTTGCAGCCGCAGATACGCAGTATTTT	CASSLGGVAAADTQYF
TRBD1	TRBV24-1	TRBJ2-1	few	TGTGCCACCAGTGGACAGGGTTACAATGAGCAGTTCTTC	CATSGQGYNEQFF
NA	TRBV5-1	TRBJ2-2	NA	TGCGCCAGCAGCTTTTTGGGGGCCGGGGAGCTGTTTTTT	CASSFLGAGELFF